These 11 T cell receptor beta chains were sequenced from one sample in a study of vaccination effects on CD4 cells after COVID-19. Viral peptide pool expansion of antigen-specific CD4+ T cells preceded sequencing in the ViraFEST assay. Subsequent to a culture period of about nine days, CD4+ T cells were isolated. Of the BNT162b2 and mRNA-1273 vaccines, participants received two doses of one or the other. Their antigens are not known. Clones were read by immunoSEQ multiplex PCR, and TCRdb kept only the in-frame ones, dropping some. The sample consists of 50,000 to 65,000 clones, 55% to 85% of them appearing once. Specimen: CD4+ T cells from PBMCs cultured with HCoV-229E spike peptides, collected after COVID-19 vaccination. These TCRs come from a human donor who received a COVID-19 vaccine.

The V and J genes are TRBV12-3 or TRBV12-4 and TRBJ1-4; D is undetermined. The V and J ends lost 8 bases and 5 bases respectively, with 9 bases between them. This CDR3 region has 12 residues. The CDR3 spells CASHPGNEKLFF. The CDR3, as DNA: TGTGCCAGCCACCCGGGAAATGAAAAACTGTTTTTT.

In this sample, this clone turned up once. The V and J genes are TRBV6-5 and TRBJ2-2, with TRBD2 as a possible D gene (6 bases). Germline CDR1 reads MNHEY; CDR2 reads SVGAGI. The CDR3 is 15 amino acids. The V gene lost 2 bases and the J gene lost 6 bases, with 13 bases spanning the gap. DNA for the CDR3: TGTGCCAGCAGTTACGCGGGACCGCTGGCCGGGGAGCTGTTTTTT. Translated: CASSYAGPLAGELFF.

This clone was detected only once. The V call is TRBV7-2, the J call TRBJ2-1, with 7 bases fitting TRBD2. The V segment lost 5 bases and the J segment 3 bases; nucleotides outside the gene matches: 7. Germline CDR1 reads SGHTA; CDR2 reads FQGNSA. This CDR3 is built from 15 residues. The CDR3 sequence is CASSPRAGDYNEQFF. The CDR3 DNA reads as TGTGCCAGCAGCCCCCGGGCGGGGGACTACAATGAGCAGTTCTTC.

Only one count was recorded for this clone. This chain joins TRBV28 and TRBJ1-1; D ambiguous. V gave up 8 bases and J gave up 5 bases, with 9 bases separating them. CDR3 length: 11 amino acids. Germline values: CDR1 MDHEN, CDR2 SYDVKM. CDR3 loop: CASGLWTEAFF. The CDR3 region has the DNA TGTGCCAGCGGACTGTGGACTGAAGCTTTCTTT.

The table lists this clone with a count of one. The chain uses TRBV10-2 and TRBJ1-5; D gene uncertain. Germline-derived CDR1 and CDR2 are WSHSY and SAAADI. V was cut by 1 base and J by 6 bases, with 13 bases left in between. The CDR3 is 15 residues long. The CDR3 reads CASSEWREGGQPQHF. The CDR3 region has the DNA TGCGCCAGCAGTGAGTGGAGGGAAGGCGGTCAGCCCCAGCATTTT.

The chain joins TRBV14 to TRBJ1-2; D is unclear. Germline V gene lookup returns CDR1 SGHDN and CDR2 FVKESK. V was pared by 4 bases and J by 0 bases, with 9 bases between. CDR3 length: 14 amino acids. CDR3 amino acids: CASSRQIANYGYTF. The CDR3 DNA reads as TGTGCCAGCAGCCGGCAGATCGCTAACTATGGCTACACCTTC. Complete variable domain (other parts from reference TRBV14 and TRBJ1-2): EAGVTQFPSHSVIEKGQTVTLRCDPISGHDNLYWYRRVMGKEIKFLLHFVKESKQDESGMPNNRFLAERTGGTYSTLKVQPAELEDSGVYFCASSRQIANYGYTFGSGTRLTVV.

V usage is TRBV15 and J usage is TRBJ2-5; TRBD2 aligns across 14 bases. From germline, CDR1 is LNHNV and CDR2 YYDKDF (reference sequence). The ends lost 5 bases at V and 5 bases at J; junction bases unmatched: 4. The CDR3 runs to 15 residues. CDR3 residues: CATSVGTSGGETQYF. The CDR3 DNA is TGTGCCACCAGCGTAGGGACTAGCGGGGGCGAGACCCAGTACTTC.

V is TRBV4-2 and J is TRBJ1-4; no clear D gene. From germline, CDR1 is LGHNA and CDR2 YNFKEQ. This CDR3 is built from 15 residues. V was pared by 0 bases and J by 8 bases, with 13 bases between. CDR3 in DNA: TGTGCCAGCAGCCAAGATGGAAAAGGGCGGGAAAAACTGTTTTTT. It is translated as CASSQDGKGREKLFF.

CDR3 DNA sequence: TGTGCCGGCCTTGAGGGGGGACTAGGGTTGAGAAACATTCAGTACTTC. This encodes CAGLEGGLGLRNIQYF. V usage is TRBV30 and J usage is TRBJ2-4, with 8 bases aligning to TRBD2. CDR1 is GTSNPN, CDR2 SVGIG, per germline (reference sequence). This CDR3 contains 16 residues. Trimming removed 8 bases from V and 6 bases from J; junction bases left unmatched: 18.

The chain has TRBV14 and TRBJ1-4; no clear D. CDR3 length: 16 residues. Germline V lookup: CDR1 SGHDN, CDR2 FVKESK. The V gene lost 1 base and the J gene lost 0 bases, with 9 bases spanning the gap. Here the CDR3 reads CASSQGDGTTNEKLFF. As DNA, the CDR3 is TGTGCCAGCAGCCAAGGTGACGGTACAACTAATGAAAAACTGTTTTTT.

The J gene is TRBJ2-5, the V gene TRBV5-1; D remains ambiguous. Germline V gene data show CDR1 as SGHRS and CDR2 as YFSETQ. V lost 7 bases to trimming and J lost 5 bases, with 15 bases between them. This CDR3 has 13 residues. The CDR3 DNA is TGCGCCAGCTCTGACCTCACCGGGGAGACCCAGTACTTC. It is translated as CASSDLTGETQYF.